This T cell receptor (beta chain) emerged from a study of cytomegalovirus exposure and HLA in healthy donors. Both 60 Vbeta primers and 13 Jbeta primers went into the PCR. Repertoires were generated with immunoSEQ multiplex PCR, while TCRdb's copy carries only in-frame clones and drops some. The table includes roughly 150,000 clones, around three quarters detected once. Findings and caveats of the study: Later work found most CMV-associated TCR beta chains apparently HLA-restricted.

The CDR3 totals 16 residues. The germline V gene encodes CDR1 SGHDT and CDR2 YYEEEE. The ends were cut back, 0 bases at V and 5 bases at J, with 15 bases in the middle. This clone was seen only once. Its antigen is unidentified. The chain couples TRBV5-6 to TRBJ1-5; TRBD1 might be the D (5 bases). This receptor was taken from a woman in her 40s in good health and CMV-seronegative. The sequenced sample was PBMCs. CDR3 residues: CASSLAGQAYDQPQHF. The CDR3 DNA reads TGTGCCAGCAGCTTGGCAGGGCAGGCCTACGATCAGCCCCAGCATTTT.